The rows below give T cell receptor beta chains drawn from one sample of a study of T cell repertoires in cytomegalovirus infection. TCRdb redid the calling of the reads with MiXCR, one entry per CDR3 protein. The data contain 150,000 or so distinct CDR3 sequences, approximately 5.9% of them seen just once; the ten biggest clones take up about a sixth. Sequenced sample: PBMCs. The source of these receptors is a human donor in good health (CMV status not recorded). Some clones in this sample may be carry-over from other donors' samples. Both conserved end residues are part of each CDR3. Fields, in order: clone size, D gene, J gene, V gene, CDR3 protein, CDR3 DNA. The D gene is left open where the match is weak. The size entry is marked missing in some rows and otherwise reads once, few, many or a size class.

clone size: many; D gene: TRBD1; J gene: TRBJ1-3; V gene: TRBV7-2; CDR3 protein: CASSQGQRLNTIYF; CDR3 DNA: TGTGCCAGCAGCCAGGGACAGCGACTAAACACCATATATTTT
clone size: -; D gene: -; J gene: TRBJ2-5; V gene: TRBV20-1; CDR3 protein: CSASWATRETQYF; CDR3 DNA: TGCAGTGCTAGCTGGGCAACTCGGGAGACCCAGTACTTC
clone size: many; D gene: -; J gene: TRBJ1-5; V gene: TRBV20-1; CDR3 protein: CSASGPGQPQHF; CDR3 DNA: TGCAGTGCTAGCGGACCCGGGCAGCCCCAGCATTTT
clone size: many; D gene: -; J gene: TRBJ2-1; V gene: TRBV7-2; CDR3 protein: CASSLGPGDENEQFF; CDR3 DNA: TGTGCCAGCAGCCTAGGTCCAGGGGATGAGAATGAGCAGTTCTTC
clone size: -; D gene: -; J gene: TRBJ1-1; V gene: TRBV7-9; CDR3 protein: CASSSGVGMNTEAFF; CDR3 DNA: TGTGCCAGCAGCTCAGGGGTGGGGATGAACACTGAAGCTTTCTTT
clone size: -; D gene: -; J gene: TRBJ1-2; V gene: TRBV4-1; CDR3 protein: CASSQDRGGFPELYGYTF; CDR3 DNA: TGTGCCAGCAGCCAAGATCGGGGGGGGTTTCCTGAGCTTTATGGCTACACCTTC
clone size: -; D gene: -; J gene: TRBJ2-5; V gene: TRBV20-1; CDR3 protein: CSAPDSGETQYF; CDR3 DNA: TGCAGTGCTCCGGACTCTGGGGAGACCCAGTACTTC
clone size: -; D gene: -; J gene: TRBJ2-1; V gene: TRBV9; CDR3 protein: CASSYRDSNRNEQFF; CDR3 DNA: TGTGCCAGCAGCTACCGGGACTCCAACAGAAATGAGCAGTTCTTC
clone size: many; D gene: TRBD1; J gene: TRBJ1-5; V gene: TRBV12-5; CDR3 protein: CASGTNIRGRDQPQHF; CDR3 DNA: TGTGCTAGTGGTACCAACATAAGGGGGCGCGATCAGCCCCAGCATTTT
clone size: few; D gene: -; J gene: TRBJ2-5; V gene: TRBV29-1; CDR3 protein: CSVQILRDIAYQETQYF; CDR3 DNA: TGCAGCGTTCAAATACTAAGGGACATCGCTTACCAAGAGACCCAGTACTTC
clone size: many; D gene: -; J gene: TRBJ2-5; V gene: TRBV28; CDR3 protein: CASSFPGAGGQTQYF; CDR3 DNA: TGTGCCAGCAGTTTCCCGGGTGCGGGCGGGCAGACCCAGTACTTC
clone size: many; D gene: -; J gene: TRBJ2-2; V gene: TRBV30; CDR3 protein: CAWSELQRELFF; CDR3 DNA: TGTGCCTGGAGTGAGCTACAGCGGGAGCTGTTTTTT
clone size: few; D gene: -; J gene: TRBJ2-7; V gene: TRBV15; CDR3 protein: CATSRSAWGSTYEQYF; CDR3 DNA: TGTGCCACCAGCAGATCCGCCTGGGGGTCAACCTACGAGCAGTACTTC
clone size: once; D gene: -; J gene: TRBJ2-3; V gene: TRBV19; CDR3 protein: CASPPPGRTTDTQYF; CDR3 DNA: TGTGCCAGTCCGCCTCCGGGACGAACAACAGATACGCAGTATTTT
clone size: many; D gene: TRBD2; J gene: TRBJ2-5; V gene: TRBV7-2; CDR3 protein: CASSTRGGEETQYF; CDR3 DNA: TGTGCCAGCAGCACACGGGGGGGTGAAGAGACCCAGTACTTC
clone size: many; D gene: -; J gene: TRBJ2-7; V gene: TRBV7-2; CDR3 protein: CASSAPWGTYEQYF; CDR3 DNA: TGTGCCAGCAGCGCTCCTTGGGGAACCTACGAGCAGTACTTC
clone size: -; D gene: -; J gene: TRBJ1-5; V gene: TRBV3-1; CDR3 protein: CASSQGEGPQHF; CDR3 DNA: TGTGCCAGCAGCCAAGGGGAGGGGCCCCAGCATTTT